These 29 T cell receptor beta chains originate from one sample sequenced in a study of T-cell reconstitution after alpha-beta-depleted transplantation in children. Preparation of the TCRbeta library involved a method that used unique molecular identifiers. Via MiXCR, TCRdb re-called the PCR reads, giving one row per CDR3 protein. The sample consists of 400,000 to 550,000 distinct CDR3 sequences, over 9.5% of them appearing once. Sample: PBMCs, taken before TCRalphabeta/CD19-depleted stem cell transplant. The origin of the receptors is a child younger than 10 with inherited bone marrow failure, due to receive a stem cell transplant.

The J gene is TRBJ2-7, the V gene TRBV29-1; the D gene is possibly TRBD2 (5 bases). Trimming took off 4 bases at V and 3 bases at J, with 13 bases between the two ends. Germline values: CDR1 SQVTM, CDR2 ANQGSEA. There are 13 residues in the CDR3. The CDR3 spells CSVVEERYYEQYF. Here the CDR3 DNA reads TGCAGCGTTGTTGAGGAGCGGTACTACGAGCAGTACTTC.

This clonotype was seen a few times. Here the CDR3 DNA reads TGCAGTGCTAGAGTGGGGACAGGGGGCGCGGATTCACCCCTCCACTTT. Its translation is CSARVGTGGADSPLHF. This rearrangement joins TRBV20-1 to TRBJ1-6, with TRBD1 identical over 12 bases. The germline V gene has CDR1 DFQATT and CDR2 SNEGSKA (reference sequence). The CDR3 is 16 amino acids. Trimming took 1 base from V and 8 from J; bases not matched to a gene: 6.

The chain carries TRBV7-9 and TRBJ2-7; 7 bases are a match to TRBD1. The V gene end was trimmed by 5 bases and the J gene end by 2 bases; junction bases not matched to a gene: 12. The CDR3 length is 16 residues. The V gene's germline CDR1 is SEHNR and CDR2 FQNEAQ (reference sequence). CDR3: CASSRSPGTATYEQYF. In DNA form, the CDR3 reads TGTGCCAGCAGCAGATCTCCCGGGACAGCCACCTACGAGCAGTACTTC.

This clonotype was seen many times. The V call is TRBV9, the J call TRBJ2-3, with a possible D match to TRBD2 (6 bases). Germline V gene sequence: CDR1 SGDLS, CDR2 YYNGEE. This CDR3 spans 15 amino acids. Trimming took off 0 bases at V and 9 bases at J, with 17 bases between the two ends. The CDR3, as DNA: TGTGCCAGCAGCGTAGGGTCGGGAGAAAGAGGCACGCAGTATTTT. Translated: CASSVGSGERGTQYF. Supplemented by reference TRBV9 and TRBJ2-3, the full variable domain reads DSGVTQTPKHLITATGQRVTLRCSPRSGDLSVYWYQQSLDQGLQFLIQYYNGEERAKGNILERFSAQQFPDLHSELNLSSLELGDSALYFCASSVGSGERGTQYFGPGTRLTVL.

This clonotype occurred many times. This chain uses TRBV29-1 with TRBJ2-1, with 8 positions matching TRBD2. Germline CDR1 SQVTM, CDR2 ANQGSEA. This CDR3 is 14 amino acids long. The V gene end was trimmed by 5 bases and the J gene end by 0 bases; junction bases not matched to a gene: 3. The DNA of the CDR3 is TGCAGCGTTAGCGGGACTAGCTCCTACAATGAGCAGTTCTTC. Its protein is CSVSGTSSYNEQFF.

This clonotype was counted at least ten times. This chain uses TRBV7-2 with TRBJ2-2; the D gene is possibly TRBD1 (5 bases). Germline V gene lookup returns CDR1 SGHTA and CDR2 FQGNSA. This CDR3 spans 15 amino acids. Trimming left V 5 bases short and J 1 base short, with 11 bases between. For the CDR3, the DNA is TGTGCCAGCAGCACAGGCAACTTGAACACCGGGGAGCTGTTTTTT. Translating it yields CASSTGNLNTGELFF.

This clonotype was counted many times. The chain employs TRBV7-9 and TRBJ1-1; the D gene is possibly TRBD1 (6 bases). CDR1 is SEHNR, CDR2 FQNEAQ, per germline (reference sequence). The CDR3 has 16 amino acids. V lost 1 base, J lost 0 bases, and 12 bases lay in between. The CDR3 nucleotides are TGTGCCAGCAGCTTAGGACAACAGGGTTTGAACACTGAAGCTTTCTTT. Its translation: CASSLGQQGLNTEAFF.

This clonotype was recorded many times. Here the CDR3 reads CSIWPGAATEAFF. The CDR3 DNA follows: TGCAGCATTTGGCCGGGCGCTGCAACTGAAGCTTTCTTT. V is TRBV29-1 and J is TRBJ1-1; D not resolved. The CDR3 spans 13 residues. Trimming removed 8 bases at V and 5 bases at J, with 18 bases between. Germline V gives CDR1 SQVTM, CDR2 ANQGSEA.

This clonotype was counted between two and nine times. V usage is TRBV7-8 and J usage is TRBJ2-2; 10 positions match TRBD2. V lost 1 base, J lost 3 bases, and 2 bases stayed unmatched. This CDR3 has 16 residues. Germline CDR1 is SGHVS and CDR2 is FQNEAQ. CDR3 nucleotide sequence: TGTGCCAGCAGCTTAGTTGGACTAGCGGACACCGGGGAGCTGTTTTTT. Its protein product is CASSLVGLADTGELFF.

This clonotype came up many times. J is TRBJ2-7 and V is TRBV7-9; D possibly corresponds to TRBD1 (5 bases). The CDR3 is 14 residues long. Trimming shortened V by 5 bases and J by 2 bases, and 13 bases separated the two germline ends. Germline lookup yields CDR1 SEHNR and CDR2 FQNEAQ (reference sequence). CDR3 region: CASSQGNSAYEQYF. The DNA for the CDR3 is TGTGCCAGCAGCCAGGGTAATTCCGCCTACGAGCAGTACTTC.

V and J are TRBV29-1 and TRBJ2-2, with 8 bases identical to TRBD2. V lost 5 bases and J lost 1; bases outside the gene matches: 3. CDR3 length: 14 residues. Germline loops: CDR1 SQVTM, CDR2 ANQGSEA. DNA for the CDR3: TGCAGCGTTTGGCTAGCGGGGAACACCGGGGAGCTGTTTTTT. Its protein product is CSVWLAGNTGELFF.

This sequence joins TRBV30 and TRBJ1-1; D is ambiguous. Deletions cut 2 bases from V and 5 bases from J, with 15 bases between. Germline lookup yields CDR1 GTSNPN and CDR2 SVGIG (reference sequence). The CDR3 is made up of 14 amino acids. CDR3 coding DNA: TGTGCCTGGAGTAGCGGCCACCCAGGTACTGAAGCTTTCTTT. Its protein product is CAWSSGHPGTEAFF.

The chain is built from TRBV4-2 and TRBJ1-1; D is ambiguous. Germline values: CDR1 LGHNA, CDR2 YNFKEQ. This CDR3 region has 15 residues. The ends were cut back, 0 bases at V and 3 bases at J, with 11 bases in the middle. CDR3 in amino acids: CASSQEWQWHTEAFF. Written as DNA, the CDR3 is TGTGCCAGCAGCCAAGAATGGCAGTGGCACACTGAAGCTTTCTTT.

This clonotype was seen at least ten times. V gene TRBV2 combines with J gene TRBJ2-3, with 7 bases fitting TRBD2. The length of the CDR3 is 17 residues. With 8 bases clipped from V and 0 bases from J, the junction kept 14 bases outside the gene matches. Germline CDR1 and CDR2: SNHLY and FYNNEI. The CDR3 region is CASQIFRRGRSTDTQYF. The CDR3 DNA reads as TGTGCCAGCCAAATCTTCAGACGCGGGAGAAGCACAGATACGCAGTATTTT.

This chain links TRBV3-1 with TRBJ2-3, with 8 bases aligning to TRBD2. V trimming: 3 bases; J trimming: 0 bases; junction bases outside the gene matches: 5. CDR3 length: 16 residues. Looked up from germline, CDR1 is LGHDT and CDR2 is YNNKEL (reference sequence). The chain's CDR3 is CASSHLAGLSTDTQYF. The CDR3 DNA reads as TGTGCCAGCAGCCACTTAGCGGGACTTAGCACAGATACGCAGTATTTT.

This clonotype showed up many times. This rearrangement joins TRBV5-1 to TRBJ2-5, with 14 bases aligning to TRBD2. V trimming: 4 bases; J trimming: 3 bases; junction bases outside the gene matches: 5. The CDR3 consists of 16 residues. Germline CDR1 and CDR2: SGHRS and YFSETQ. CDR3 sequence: CASSRPGLAGEETQYF. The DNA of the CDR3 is TGCGCCAGCAGCCGGCCGGGACTAGCGGGAGAAGAGACCCAGTACTTC. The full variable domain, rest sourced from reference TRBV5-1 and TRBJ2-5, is KAGVTQTPRYLIKTRGQQVTLSCSPISGHRSVSWYQQTPGQGLQFLFEYFSETQRNKGNFPGRFSGRQFSNSRSEMNVSTLELGDSALYLCASSRPGLAGEETQYFGPGTRLLVL.

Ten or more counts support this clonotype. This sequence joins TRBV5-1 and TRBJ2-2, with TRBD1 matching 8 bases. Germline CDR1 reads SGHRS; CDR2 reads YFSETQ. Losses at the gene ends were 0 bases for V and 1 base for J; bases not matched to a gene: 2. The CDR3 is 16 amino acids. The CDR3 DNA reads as TGCGCCAGCAGCTTGGCCGGGACAGGGAACACCGGGGAGCTGTTTTTT. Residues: CASSLAGTGNTGELFF. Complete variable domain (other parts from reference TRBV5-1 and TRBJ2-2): KAGVTQTPRYLIKTRGQQVTLSCSPISGHRSVSWYQQTPGQGLQFLFEYFSETQRNKGNFPGRFSGRQFSNSRSEMNVSTLELGDSALYLCASSLAGTGNTGELFFGEGSRLTVL.

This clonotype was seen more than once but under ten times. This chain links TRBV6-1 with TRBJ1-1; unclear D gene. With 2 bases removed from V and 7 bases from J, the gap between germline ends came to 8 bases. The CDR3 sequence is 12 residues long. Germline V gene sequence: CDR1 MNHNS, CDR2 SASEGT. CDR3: CASSELPFEAFF. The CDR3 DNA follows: TGTGCCAGCAGTGAACTACCCTTTGAAGCTTTCTTT.

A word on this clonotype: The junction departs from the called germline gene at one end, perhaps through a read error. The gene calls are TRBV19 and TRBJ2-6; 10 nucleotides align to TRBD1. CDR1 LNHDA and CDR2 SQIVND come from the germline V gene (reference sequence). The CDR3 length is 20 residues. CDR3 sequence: CASSIVGQGFTTSGANALTF. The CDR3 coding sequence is TGTGCCAGTAGTATAGTGGGACAGGGGTTTACTACCTCTGGGGCCAACGCCCTGACTTTC.

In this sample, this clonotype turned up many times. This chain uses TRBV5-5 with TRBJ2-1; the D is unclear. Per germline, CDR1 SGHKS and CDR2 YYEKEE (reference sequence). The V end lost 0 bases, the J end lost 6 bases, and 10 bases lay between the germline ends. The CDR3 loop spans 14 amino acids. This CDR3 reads CASSLVGSSNEQFF. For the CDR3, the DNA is TGTGCCAGCAGCTTGGTTGGCAGCTCCAATGAGCAGTTCTTC.

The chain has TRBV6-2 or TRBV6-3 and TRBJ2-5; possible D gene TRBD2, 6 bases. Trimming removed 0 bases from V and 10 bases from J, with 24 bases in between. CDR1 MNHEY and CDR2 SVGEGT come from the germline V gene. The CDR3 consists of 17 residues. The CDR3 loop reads CASSYSNRDGGISGQYF. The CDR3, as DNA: TGTGCCAGCAGTTACTCAAACCGGGACGGCGGGATCAGCGGCCAGTACTTC.

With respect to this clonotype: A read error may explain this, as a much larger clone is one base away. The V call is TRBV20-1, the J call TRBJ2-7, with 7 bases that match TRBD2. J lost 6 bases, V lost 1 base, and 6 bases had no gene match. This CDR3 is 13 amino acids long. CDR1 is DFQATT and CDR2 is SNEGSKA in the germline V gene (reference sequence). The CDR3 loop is CSARGFAGAEQYF. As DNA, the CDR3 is TGCAGTGCTAGAGGGTTCGCGGGAGCCGAGCAGTACTTC.

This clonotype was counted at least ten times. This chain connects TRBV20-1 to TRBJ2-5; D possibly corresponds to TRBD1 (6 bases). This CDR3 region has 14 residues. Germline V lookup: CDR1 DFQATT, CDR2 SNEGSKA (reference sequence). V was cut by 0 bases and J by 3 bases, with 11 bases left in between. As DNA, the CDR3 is TGCAGTGCTAGAGATTTACAGGGCAAAGAGACCCAGTACTTC. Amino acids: CSARDLQGKETQYF.

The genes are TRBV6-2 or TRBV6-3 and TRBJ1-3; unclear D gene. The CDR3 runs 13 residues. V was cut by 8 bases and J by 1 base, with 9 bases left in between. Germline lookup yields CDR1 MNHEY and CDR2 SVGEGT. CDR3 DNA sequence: TGTGCCAGCCTTACAAGATCTGGAAACACCATATATTTT. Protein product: CASLTRSGNTIYF.

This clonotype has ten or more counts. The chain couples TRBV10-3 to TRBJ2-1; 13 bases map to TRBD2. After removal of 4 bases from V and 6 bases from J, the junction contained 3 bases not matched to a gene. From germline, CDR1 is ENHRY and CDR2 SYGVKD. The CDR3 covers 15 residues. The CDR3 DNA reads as TGTGCCATCAGTGGGACTAGCGGGAGTACCAATGAGCAGTTCTTC. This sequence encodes CAISGTSGSTNEQFF.

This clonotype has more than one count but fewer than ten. The DNA of the CDR3 is TGTGCCTGGAGTGTATCGGACCTCTATGGCTACACCTTC. Its protein product is CAWSVSDLYGYTF. J is TRBJ1-2 and V is TRBV30; D gene uncertain. V lost 0 bases to trimming and J lost 4 bases, with 9 bases between them. Germline V gene sequence: CDR1 GTSNPN, CDR2 SVGIG (reference sequence). The CDR3 is 13 amino acids.

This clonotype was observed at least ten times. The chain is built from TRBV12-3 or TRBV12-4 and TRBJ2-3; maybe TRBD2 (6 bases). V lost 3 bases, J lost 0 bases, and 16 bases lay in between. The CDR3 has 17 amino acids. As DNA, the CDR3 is TGTGCCAGCAGTTTCTCTCGACTAGTCGCTAGCACAGATACGCAGTATTTT. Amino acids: CASSFSRLVASTDTQYF.

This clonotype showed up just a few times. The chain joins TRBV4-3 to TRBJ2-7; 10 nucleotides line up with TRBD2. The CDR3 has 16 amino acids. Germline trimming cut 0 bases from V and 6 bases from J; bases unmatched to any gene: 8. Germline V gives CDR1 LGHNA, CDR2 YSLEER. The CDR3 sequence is CASSQDLGLAGVEQYF. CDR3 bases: TGCGCCAGCAGCCAAGATCTGGGGCTAGCGGGAGTCGAGCAGTACTTC.

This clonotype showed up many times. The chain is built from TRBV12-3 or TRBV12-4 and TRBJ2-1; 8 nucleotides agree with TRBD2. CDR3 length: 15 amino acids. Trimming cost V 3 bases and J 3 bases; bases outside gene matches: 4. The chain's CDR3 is CASSFAGGDYNEQFF. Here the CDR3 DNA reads TGTGCCAGCAGTTTCGCGGGAGGTGACTACAATGAGCAGTTCTTC.